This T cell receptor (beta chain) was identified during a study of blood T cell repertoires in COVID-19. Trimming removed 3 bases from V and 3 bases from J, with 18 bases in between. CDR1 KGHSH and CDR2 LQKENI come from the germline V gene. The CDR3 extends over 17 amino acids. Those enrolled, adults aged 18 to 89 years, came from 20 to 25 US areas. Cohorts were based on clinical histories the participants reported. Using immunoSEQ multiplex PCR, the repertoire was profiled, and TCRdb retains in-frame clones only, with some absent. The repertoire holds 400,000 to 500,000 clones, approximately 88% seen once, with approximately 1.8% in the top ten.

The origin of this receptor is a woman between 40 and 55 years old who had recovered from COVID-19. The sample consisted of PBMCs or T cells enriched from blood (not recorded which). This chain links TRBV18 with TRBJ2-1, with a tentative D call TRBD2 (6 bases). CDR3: CASSPGFWEALYNEQFF. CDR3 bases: TGTGCCAGCTCACCGGGTTTTTGGGAGGCGCTCTACAATGAGCAGTTCTTC. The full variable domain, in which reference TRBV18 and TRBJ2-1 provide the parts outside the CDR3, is NAGVMQNPRHLVRRRGQEARLRCSPMKGHSHVYWYRQLPEEGLKFMVYLQKENIIDESGMPKERFSAEFPKEGPSILRIQQVVRGDSAAYFCASSPGFWEALYNEQFFGPGTRLTVL.